What follows are 7 T cell receptor beta chains derived from one specimen sequenced in a study of cytomegalovirus exposure and HLA in healthy donors. Both 60 Vbeta primers and 13 Jbeta primers went into the PCR. TCRdb's copy holds only in-frame clones and misses some; the assay was immunoSEQ multiplex PCR. The sample lists around 220,000 clones; approximately 79% were seen once. The sample comprised PBMCs. The receptors were gathered from a girl aged 2-10 years in good health and CMV-seronegative.

The chain is built from TRBV5-1 and TRBJ1-2; possible D gene TRBD1, 6 bases. Trimming shortened V by 0 bases and J by 2 bases, and 11 bases separated the two germline ends. Germline V CDR1 and CDR2: SGHRS, YFSETQ. The CDR3 has 15 residues. CDR3 loop: CASSLDDRSNYGYTF. DNA for the CDR3: TGCGCCAGCAGCTTGGATGACAGGAGCAACTATGGCTACACCTTC.

The V call is TRBV2, the J call TRBJ2-7; 15 bases agree with TRBD2. The CDR3 spans 14 residues. V dropped 11 bases and J dropped 6; count of bases not matched to a gene: 8. The germline V gene has CDR1 SNHLY and CDR2 FYNNEI. CDR3 in amino acids: CALGLAGGSGEQYF. In DNA, the CDR3 is TGTGCCCTGGGACTAGCGGGGGGTTCGGGCGAGCAGTACTTC.

The chain links TRBV5-4 to TRBJ2-7, with D perhaps matching TRBD1 (5 bases). The CDR3 spans 15 residues. V was cut by 0 bases and J by 2 bases, with 12 bases left in between. CDR1 is SGHNT and CDR2 is YYREEE in the germline V gene (reference sequence). CDR3 DNA sequence: TGTGCCAGCAGCTTGGGTCAGGGATCCACCTACGAGCAGTACTTC. It yields the protein CASSLGQGSTYEQYF. The variable domain in full, completed from reference TRBV5-4 and TRBJ2-7, reads ETGVTQSPTHLIKTRGQQVTLRCSSQSGHNTVSWYQQALGQGPQFIFQYYREEENGRGNFPPRFSGLQFPNYSSELNVNALELDDSALYLCASSLGQGSTYEQYFGPGTRLTVT.

This rearrangement joins TRBV10-3 to TRBJ2-7; tentatively, D is TRBD2 (6 bases). The V end lost 5 bases, the J end lost 3 bases, and 14 bases lay between the germline ends. This CDR3 is 14 amino acids long. Germline CDR1 is ENHRY and CDR2 is SYGVKD. For the CDR3, the DNA is TGTGCCATCAGTAAGAGGGAGGTGGGCTACGAGCAGTACTTC. This sequence encodes CAISKREVGYEQYF.

This clone was counted between two and nine times. J is TRBJ2-7 and V is TRBV7-9; 10 bases align to TRBD1. The CDR3 spans 15 residues. Looked up from germline, CDR1 is SEHNR and CDR2 is FQNEAQ (reference sequence). After removal of 2 bases from V and 4 bases from J, the junction contained 5 bases not matched to a gene. CDR3 loop: CASSLYGQGEYEQYF. The CDR3 region has the DNA TGTGCCAGCAGCTTATACGGACAGGGGGAATACGAGCAGTACTTC. Combining the CDR3 with reference TRBV7-9 and TRBJ2-7 gives the whole variable domain DTGVSQNPRHKITKRGQNVTFRCDPISEHNRLYWYRQTLGQGPEFLTYFQNEAQLEKSRLLSDRFSAERPKGSFSTLEIQRTEQGDSAMYLCASSLYGQGEYEQYFGPGTRLTVT.

This clone was observed a few times. This sequence joins TRBV7-6 and TRBJ2-1; the match to TRBD2 covers 13 bases. The trim removed 5 bases at V and 0 bases at J, leaving 7 bases unmatched. The CDR3 is 18 amino acids. The germline V gene encodes CDR1 SGHVS and CDR2 FNYEAQ. The CDR3 DNA sequence: TGTGCCAGCAGCCTCGGGACTAGCGGGAAGCACTCCTACAATGAGCAGTTCTTC. Protein product: CASSLGTSGKHSYNEQFF.

This clone occurred a few times. The J gene is TRBJ2-5, the V gene TRBV2; D gene ambiguous. The J call is uncertain, as TRBJ2-7 better fits the DNA end. Germline V gene lookup returns CDR1 SNHLY and CDR2 FYNNEI. The CDR3 loop spans 15 amino acids. CDR3 in amino acids: CASSDEQLSAYEQYF. In DNA form, the CDR3 reads TGTGCCAGCAGTGATGAACAGCTCAGTGCCTACGAGCAGTACTTC.